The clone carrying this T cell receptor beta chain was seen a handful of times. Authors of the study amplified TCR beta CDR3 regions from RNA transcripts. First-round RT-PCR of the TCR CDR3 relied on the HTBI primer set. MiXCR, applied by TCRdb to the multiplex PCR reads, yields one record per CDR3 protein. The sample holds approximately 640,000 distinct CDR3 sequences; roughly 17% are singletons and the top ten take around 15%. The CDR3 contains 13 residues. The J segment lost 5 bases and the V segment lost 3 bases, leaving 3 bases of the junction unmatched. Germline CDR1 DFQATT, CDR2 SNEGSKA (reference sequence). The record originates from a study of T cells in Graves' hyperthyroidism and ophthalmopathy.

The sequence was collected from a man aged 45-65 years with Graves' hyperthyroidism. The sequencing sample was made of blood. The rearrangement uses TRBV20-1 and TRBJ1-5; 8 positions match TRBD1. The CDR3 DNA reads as TGCAGTGCTAGTAACAGGGGGTATCAGCCCCAGCATTTT. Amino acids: CSASNRGYQPQHF.